This T cell receptor beta chain stems from a study of T-cell memory formation after mild COVID-19. On the study more broadly: The two donors had largely donor-specific TCR clusters. Study-wide results and limits: Pre-infection memory contained some responding clones, which suggested that cross-reactive memory had joined. Among contracting clones, CD4+ were mainly CM/EM and CD8+ enriched in EMRA.

Germline CDR1 reads SGHDN; CDR2 reads FVKESK. V was clipped by 1 base and J by 3 bases, with 18 bases between them. This CDR3 has 18 residues. TCRdb independently ran MiXCR on the 5' RACE reads; one entry per CDR3 protein. The data hold about 350,000 distinct CDR3 sequences, with about an eighth observed a single time. This clonotype was seen at least ten times. What it binds is not known. This sequence was found in a man aged 18 to 29 who had mild COVID-19 (a few samples of this study predate the infection). Cell type and time point are not known. The source material was PBMCs or a T cell subset sorted from them (not recorded which). The chain links TRBV14 to TRBJ1-4; no reliable D call. CDR3 residues: CASSQGVGKGMANEKLFF. DNA for the CDR3: TGTGCCAGCAGCCAAGGAGTTGGCAAGGGAATGGCTAATGAAAAACTGTTTTTT. Full variable domain (missing parts from reference TRBV14 and TRBJ1-4): EAGVTQFPSHSVIEKGQTVTLRCDPISGHDNLYWYRRVMGKEIKFLLHFVKESKQDESGMPNNRFLAERTGGTYSTLKVQPAELEDSGVYFCASSQGVGKGMANEKLFFGSGTQLSVL.